The entry below gives a single T cell receptor (beta chain) sequence along with its context. V lost 2 bases, J lost 4 bases, and 18 bases lay in between. The CDR3 loop spans 16 amino acids. Per the germline V gene, CDR1 is SGHRS and CDR2 is YFSETQ. The data originate from a study of T cell responses to AZD1222 COVID-19 vaccine. Method: immunoSEQ multiplex PCR; TCRdb's copy keeps in-frame clones and lacks some. The data hold 100,000 to 150,000 clones, with approximately 91% observed a single time. The J gene is TRBJ1-2, the V gene TRBV5-1; perhaps TRBD1 as D (6 bases). Here the sequenced sample was peripheral blood, taken 28 days after the second AZD1222 dose. The clonotype originates from an adult who received the AZD1222 COVID-19 vaccine. The CDR3 sequence is CASSLRDKRAPYGYTF. The CDR3 DNA sequence: TGCGCCAGCAGCTTACGGGACAAAAGGGCTCCCTATGGCTACACCTTC.